This T cell receptor beta chain was captured by sequencing in a study of blood T cell repertoires in COVID-19. As for the study in general: Sources were T cells, B-cell-depleted T cells, or PBMCs; the material itself was cDNA or gDNA.

This clone occurred once. CDR1 and CDR2 (germline): SEHNR, FQNEAQ (reference sequence). The CDR3 runs to 16 residues. The V and J ends lost 1 base and 2 bases respectively, with 12 bases between them. Authors' analysis steps: Estimated nucleated cell counts came from reference gene primer amplification. Clones were read by immunoSEQ multiplex PCR, and TCRdb kept only the in-frame ones, dropping some. V and J calls and clone size are those listed in that table; D and trimming were worked out from the DNA. This sample has approximately 140,000 clones; 80% to 90% occur once, and the top ten carry roughly 4%.

This chain links TRBV7-9 with TRBJ1-3; D unresolved. The specimen sequenced was peripheral blood. The receptor comes from a woman in her 40s with acute or convalescent COVID-19. For the CDR3, the DNA is TGTGCCAGCAGCTTAGGCGCCCTCTCCCCTGGAAACACCATATATTTT. This codes for CASSLGALSPGNTIYF.